This T cell receptor beta chain was identified during a study of blood T cell repertoires in COVID-19. Study-wide background: Sources were T cells, B-cell-depleted T cells, or PBMCs; the material itself was cDNA or gDNA.

In the authors' workflow: Amplified reference gene primers provided the basis for estimating nucleated cell counts. Clones were read by immunoSEQ multiplex PCR, and TCRdb kept only the in-frame ones, dropping some. The DNA was the basis for D and trimming; V, J and clone size are from that table. The sample holds about 390,000 clones; 87% are singletons and the top ten take roughly a tenth. Participant ages covered roughly 18 to 90 years across some 25 US areas. Two negative PCRs, clearance, or symptom resolution had been documented for recovered Cohort 3 donors. Trimming shortened V by 2 bases and J by 2 bases, and 15 bases separated the two germline ends. This CDR3 is built from 16 residues. The V gene's germline CDR1 is MNHEY and CDR2 SMNVEV (reference sequence).

Material for sequencing was PBMCs or T cells enriched from blood (not recorded which). The TCR was taken from a woman between 50 and 59 years old who had recovered from COVID-19. The chain couples TRBV27 to TRBJ2-5; a weak D match, TRBD1 (6 bases). The CDR3 nucleotides are TGTGCCAGCAGTTTAAATTTCTGGGGGCGGCAAGAGACCCAGTACTTC. It codes for CASSLNFWGRQETQYF.